The 18 T cell receptor beta chains reported below all come from one sample, sequenced in a study of T cells in localized non-small cell lung cancer. Clones were read by immunoSEQ multiplex PCR, and TCRdb kept only the in-frame ones, dropping some. The sample consists of about 3,000 clones, roughly 25% of them appearing once. The input for sequencing was lung tumor tissue, taken before any cancer treatment. The receptors here all came from a female donor aged 60 or older with stage III lung adenocarcinoma.

By share, this clone counts as medium-sized. The chain recombines TRBV12-2 with TRBJ1-4; TRBD1 is taken as the D call from the table, unchecked against the DNA. TRBV12-2 is a known pseudogene. The CDR3 is 14 amino acids. DNA for the CDR3: TGTGCCAGTGTTCGGACAGGGACTAATGAAAAACTGTTTTTT. As protein: CASVRTGTNEKLFF.

The chain recombines TRBV11-3 with TRBJ2-7, with D possibly being TRBD2 (6 bases). Germline lookup yields CDR1 SGHNT and CDR2 YENEEA. The CDR3 loop spans 15 amino acids. V shed 6 bases and J shed 6 bases, with 21 bases lying between them. The CDR3: CASSPFSLQEGEQYF. For the CDR3, the DNA is TGTGCCAGCAGTCCCTTTAGCTTACAGGAGGGCGAGCAGTACTTC.

This clone was observed a few times. V gene TRBV11-3 combines with J gene TRBJ1-1, with 7 bases that match TRBD1. Germline V CDR1 and CDR2: SGHNT, YENEEA. CDR3 size: 16 residues. V lost 4 bases and J lost 3; bases outside the gene matches: 11. In DNA form, the CDR3 reads TGTGCCAGCAGCTACCTTTCACAGGGGTTCGACACTGAAGCTTTCTTT. It yields the protein CASSYLSQGFDTEAFF. The full variable domain, its missing parts supplied by reference TRBV11-3 and TRBJ1-1, is EAGVVQSPRYKIIEKKQPVAFWCNPISGHNTLYWYLQNLGQGPELLIRYENEEAVDDSQLPKDRFSAERLKGVDSTLKIQPAELGDSAVYLCASSYLSQGFDTEAFFGQGTRLTVV.

This clone is a singleton in its sample. The chain joins TRBV12-1 to TRBJ2-7; the D call in the table, TRBD1, was not verified against the DNA. TRBV12-1 is reported as a pseudogene. The CDR3 extends over 15 amino acids. CDR3 sequence reads: CASSFEGRKIYEQYF. The CDR3 nucleotides read TGTGCCAGCAGCTTTGAAGGCAGGAAGATCTACGAGCAGTACTTC.

V usage is TRBV18 and J usage is TRBJ2-7, with 8 bases aligning to TRBD1. The germline V gene encodes CDR1 KGHSH and CDR2 LQKENI. The V and J ends lost 3 bases and 3 bases, in that order; junction bases with no gene match: 4. The CDR3 loop spans 14 amino acids. The CDR3 DNA is TGTGCCAGCTCACCTGTTGGGACAGGCTACGAGCAGTACTTC. It specifies CASSPVGTGYEQYF.

V and J are TRBV5-1 and TRBJ1-1; no clear D. CDR3 length: 14 residues. Germline assignment: CDR1 SGHRS and CDR2 YFSETQ. V lost 1 base and J lost 1, with 8 bases in between. The CDR3 nucleotides are TGCGCCAGCAGCTTGACCCGTAGGAACACTGAAGCTTTCTTT. Its protein product is CASSLTRRNTEAFF.

The chain joins TRBV11-3 to TRBJ1-5, with a possible D match to TRBD1 (5 bases). This CDR3 contains 15 residues. Germline V gene sequence: CDR1 SGHNT, CDR2 YENEEA. V was clipped by 1 base and J by 4 bases, with 11 bases between them. CDR3 sequence (DNA): TGTGCCAGCAGCTTAGGGGGGGTTGGAAATCAGCCCCAGCATTTT. It is translated as CASSLGGVGNQPQHF.

The J gene is TRBJ2-7, the V gene TRBV14; TRBD2 aligns across 10 bases. The CDR3 has 16 amino acids. Germline CDR1 and CDR2: SGHDN and FVKESK. V lost 3 bases, J lost 2 bases, and 7 bases stayed unmatched. CDR3: CASSHGSGRGTYEQYF. CDR3 coding DNA: TGTGCCAGCAGCCATGGGAGCGGGAGGGGAACCTACGAGCAGTACTTC.

This clone counts as medium-sized (0.01 to 0.1%). This chain connects TRBV6-8 to TRBJ2-2; 7 nucleotides agree with TRBD2. Germline CDR1 MNHGY, CDR2 SAAAGT. The CDR3 has 19 residues. V shed 2 bases, J shed 8 bases, and the junction held 20 bases outside the gene matches. The CDR3 protein is CASSYRASGLFPGRGELFF. The CDR3, as DNA: TGTGCCAGCAGTTACAGGGCTAGCGGCCTATTCCCGGGGAGGGGGGAGCTGTTTTTT.

CDR3 DNA: TGTGCCAGCAGTTTTGTGGCGGGCACAGATACGCAGTATTTT. Protein product: CASSFVAGTDTQYF. The rearrangement links TRBV28 to TRBJ2-3; D not certain. Trimming pared 3 bases from V and 1 base from J, leaving 8 bases between. CDR1 and CDR2 from the germline V gene are MDHEN and SYDVKM. The CDR3 length is 14 residues.

By share, this clone counts as large. This chain joins TRBV11-3 and TRBJ2-7; 9 bases map to TRBD2. This CDR3 region has 15 residues. The V and J ends lost 1 base and 6 bases, in that order; junction bases with no gene match: 7. CDR1 and CDR2 from the germline V gene are SGHNT and YENEEA. CDR3 region: CASSLGAAGGSEQYF. The DNA for the CDR3 is TGTGCCAGCAGCTTAGGAGCAGCGGGAGGCTCCGAGCAGTACTTC.

This chain connects TRBV25-1 to TRBJ2-7; D unresolved. V lost 3 bases, J lost 1 base, and 7 bases lay in between. This CDR3 region has 13 residues. Germline V gene sequence: CDR1 MGHDK, CDR2 SYGVNS. In nucleotides, the CDR3 is TGTGCCAGCAGTGATGCAGTATCCTACGAGCAGTACTTC. This encodes CASSDAVSYEQYF.

The J gene is TRBJ2-6, the V gene TRBV11-3; 8 bases align to TRBD2. This CDR3 has 16 amino acids. Trimming removed 3 bases from V and 2 bases from J; junction bases left unmatched: 3. The germline V gene has CDR1 SGHNT and CDR2 YENEEA. The CDR3 sequence: CASSLAGGAGANVLTF. CDR3 nucleotide sequence: TGTGCCAGCAGCTTGGCCGGGGGGGCTGGGGCCAACGTCCTGACTTTC.

This clone is medium-sized within its sample. This chain connects TRBV11-3 to TRBJ2-7, with D perhaps given as TRBD1 or TRBD2 (5 bases each). The CDR3 length is 15 residues. Germline CDR1 is SGHNT and CDR2 is YENEEA. Deletions cut 8 bases from V and 2 bases from J, with 19 bases between. The CDR3 loop is CASQSIRDDPYEQYF. The CDR3 DNA follows: TGTGCCAGCCAATCCATCCGGGACGACCCCTACGAGCAGTACTTC.

This clone was detected once. This chain connects TRBV15 to TRBJ2-3; 9 nucleotides align to TRBD2. This CDR3 has 19 residues. V dropped 0 bases and J dropped 0; count of bases not matched to a gene: 10. Germline V gives CDR1 LNHNV, CDR2 YYDKDF (reference sequence). The CDR3 coding sequence is TGTGCCACCAGCAGAGATTTAGGGGGAACTAGCGGGAGCACAGATACGCAGTATTTT. Amino acids: CATSRDLGGTSGSTDTQYF.

This clone rates as medium-sized. The rearrangement uses TRBV6-8 and TRBJ2-3, with 7 positions matching TRBD2. The J segment lost 7 bases and the V segment lost 4 bases, leaving 8 bases of the junction unmatched. Germline-derived CDR1 and CDR2 are MNHGY and SAAAGT. The CDR3 covers 14 residues. The CDR3 DNA is TGTGCCAGCAGTTTAGCGGGTCCCTCGAATACGCAGTATTTT. It codes for CASSLAGPSNTQYF.

The V gene is TRBV18, the J gene TRBJ2-4, with D unresolved. Germline lookup yields CDR1 KGHSH and CDR2 LQKENI. V lost 8 bases and J 0 bases, leaving 8 bases between the germline ends. The CDR3 sequence is 13 residues long. The CDR3: CASRSLAKNIQYF. In nucleotides, the CDR3 is TGTGCCAGCCGATCTTTAGCCAAAAACATTCAGTACTTC.

The gene calls are TRBV19 and TRBJ1-1; no clear D. Germline loops: CDR1 LNHDA, CDR2 SQIVND (reference sequence). The V and J ends lost 10 bases and 4 bases respectively, with 19 bases between them. This CDR3 region has 14 residues. The CDR3 region has the DNA TGTGCCACCAAATTACGGGCCCTGGGCACTGAAGCTTTCTTT. Amino acids: CATKLRALGTEAFF.